These 24 T cell receptor beta chains were all obtained from the same sample, sequenced in a study of PD-1 blockade in classical Hodgkin lymphoma (TCRdb year 2020). The library was made by the immunoSEQ multiplex PCR assay. TCRdb re-hosts the immuneACCESS table, in-frame sequences only. Its copies lack some clones; in the studies checked, an unresolved V gene accounts for under half of them, and the cause for the rest is not known. This sample comprises about 16,000 clones, just under 85% of them detected only once. In total, the top ten clones hold roughly 8.1% of the sample. Interpreted using the paper, the time point label stands for: newly diagnosed, previously untreated cHL patient sample. The sequenced material came from peripheral blood mononuclear cells (PBMCs). These receptors all stem from a human donor with classical Hodgkin lymphoma.

The J gene is TRBJ2-3, the V gene TRBV5-4; D is ambiguous. Per germline, CDR1 SGHNT and CDR2 YYREEE (reference sequence). The CDR3 contains 16 residues. Trimming stripped 0 bases from V and 2 bases from J, with 13 bases between. CDR3 DNA: TGTGCCAGCAGCTTGGGTGCCGTACAAAACACAGATACGCAGTATTTT. Amino acid sequence: CASSLGAVQNTDTQYF.

The CDR3 DNA reads as TGTGCCACCAGCAGAGAGATATCACAGATGAACACTGAAGCTTTCTTT. Translated: CATSREISQMNTEAFF. The chain recombines TRBV15 with TRBJ1-1, with D unclear. Germline CDR1 LNHNV, CDR2 YYDKDF (reference sequence). V was shortened by 0 bases and J by 0 bases, with 11 bases between the two germline ends. The CDR3 loop spans 16 amino acids.

This clone came up a few times. The chain is built from TRBV27 and TRBJ2-7; perhaps TRBD2 as D (5 bases). Trimming shortened V by 2 bases and J by 1 base, and 12 bases separated the two germline ends. This CDR3 is built from 15 residues. The germline CDR1 and CDR2 sequences are MNHEY and SMNVEV (reference sequence). The CDR3 loop is CASSLRMRDSYEQYF. The CDR3 DNA is TGTGCCAGCAGTTTAAGGATGAGGGATTCCTACGAGCAGTACTTC.

J is TRBJ2-7 and V is TRBV6-5; 12 bases match TRBD2. The CDR3 runs to 14 residues. Germline V gene sequence: CDR1 MNHEY, CDR2 SVGAGI. Losses at the gene ends were 6 bases for V and 5 bases for J; bases not matched to a gene: 5. The CDR3 protein is CASRRGTSGHEQYF. In DNA form, the CDR3 reads TGTGCCAGCAGAAGAGGGACTAGCGGGCACGAGCAGTACTTC.

The CDR3 nucleotides read TGTGCCAGTAGTAGTGGACTAGCGGGCCTTGGTGAGCAGTTCTTC. This codes for CASSSGLAGLGEQFF. V and J are TRBV19 and TRBJ2-1; 11 bases fit TRBD2. This CDR3 spans 15 amino acids. Looked up from germline, CDR1 is LNHDA and CDR2 is SQIVND (reference sequence). J lost 9 bases, V lost 4 bases, and 8 bases had no gene match.

The rearrangement joins TRBV6-1 to TRBJ2-3; D not resolved. V was trimmed by 1 base and J by 6 bases, leaving 11 bases between them. From germline, CDR1 is MNHNS and CDR2 SASEGT. This CDR3 region has 14 residues. DNA of the CDR3: TGTGCCAGCAGTGAAGGGATAGCTTGGGATACGCAGTATTTT. Residues: CASSEGIAWDTQYF.

V gene TRBV11-2 combines with J gene TRBJ2-5, with a weak D call TRBD1 (6 bases). This CDR3 contains 15 residues. V was shortened by 1 base and J by 5 bases, with 14 bases between the two germline ends. CDR1 is SGHAT and CDR2 is FQNNGV in the germline V gene. CDR3 bases: TGTGCCAGCAGCTTAGGGACAGTGGGGAGCGAGACCCAGTACTTC. Encoded protein: CASSLGTVGSETQYF.

The chain carries TRBV15 and TRBJ1-2; D is unresolved. V dropped 0 bases and J dropped 0 bases, with 11 bases sitting between them. The germline CDR1 and CDR2 sequences are LNHNV and YYDKDF (reference sequence). This CDR3 has 16 residues. The CDR3, as DNA: TGTGCCACCAGCAGAGATCAACAGATAGCTAACTATGGCTACACCTTC. Its translation: CATSRDQQIANYGYTF.

The rearrangement uses TRBV27 and TRBJ2-3, with TRBD2 as a possible D gene (7 bases). The ends were cut back, 6 bases at V and 1 base at J, with 17 bases in the middle. The CDR3 sequence is 16 residues long. Per the germline V gene, CDR1 is MNHEY and CDR2 is SMNVEV (reference sequence). Here the CDR3 reads CASSGGGEGRTDTQYF. CDR3 in DNA: TGTGCCAGCAGCGGAGGGGGGGAGGGGCGCACAGATACGCAGTATTTT.

The chain employs TRBV5-8 and TRBJ2-6; D call uncertain. Trimming took off 10 bases at V and 2 bases at J, with 19 bases between the two ends. CDR3 size: 16 residues. Germline CDR1 and CDR2: SGHTS and YDEGEE. The CDR3 coding sequence is TGTGCCGACGACCCGGGTAGCTCCCCTGGGGCCAACGTCCTGACTTTC. Translated, it gives CADDPGSSPGANVLTF.

V and J are TRBV19 and TRBJ1-2; D gene unclear. V dropped 2 bases and J dropped 2 bases, with 3 bases sitting between them. From germline, CDR1 is LNHDA and CDR2 SQIVND (reference sequence). The CDR3 length is 12 residues. CDR3 in DNA: TGTGCCAGTAGTATATTGAACTATGGCTACACCTTC. Encoded protein: CASSILNYGYTF.

V usage is TRBV4-1 and J usage is TRBJ1-1; D unresolved. Germline-derived CDR1 and CDR2 are MGHRA and YSYEKL. V was trimmed by 3 bases and J by 5 bases, leaving 10 bases between them. The CDR3 extends over 13 amino acids. CDR3 nucleotide sequence: TGCGCCAGCAGCCACGAACCTGCGACTGAAGCTTTCTTT. Translation: CASSHEPATEAFF.

This clone has a single count. The rearrangement links TRBV30 to TRBJ2-5; 9 positions agree with TRBD2. Trimming cost V 7 bases and J 3 bases; bases outside gene matches: 6. Germline V lookup: CDR1 GTSNPN, CDR2 SVGIG (reference sequence). This CDR3 contains 13 residues. Written as DNA, the CDR3 is TGTGCCTTGCCAGGCGGGGGGGAAGAGACCCAGTACTTC. Residues: CALPGGGEETQYF.

V gene TRBV7-6 combines with J gene TRBJ1-2; 10 nucleotides match TRBD1. The CDR3 has 15 residues. After removal of 5 bases from V and 6 bases from J, the junction contained 9 bases not matched to a gene. Germline lookup yields CDR1 SGHVS and CDR2 FNYEAQ. The CDR3 DNA reads as TGTGCCAGCAGCCCGAGTGGGACAGGGGTAAATGGCTACACCTTC. It yields the protein CASSPSGTGVNGYTF.

The V call is TRBV14, the J call TRBJ2-7; 10 bases align to TRBD2. V was clipped by 2 bases and J by 3 bases; unmatched bases: 4. CDR1 is SGHDN and CDR2 is FVKESK in the germline V gene. The length of the CDR3 is 15 residues. The CDR3 region has the DNA TGTGCCAGCAGCCAACTAGCGGGAGCTTACTACGAGCAGTACTTC. This translates into CASSQLAGAYYEQYF.

The chain uses TRBV4-1 and TRBJ2-1; possibly TRBD2 for D (6 bases). Per the germline V gene, CDR1 is MGHRA and CDR2 is YSYEKL. There are 16 residues in the CDR3. Deletions cut 1 base from V and 8 bases from J, with 18 bases between. DNA of the CDR3: TGCGCCAGCAGCCAAGTATCCAGCGGGCCATACCATGAGCAGTTCTTC. Translation gives CASSQVSSGPYHEQFF.

V is TRBV28 and J is TRBJ1-2; no definite D call. The germline V gene has CDR1 MDHEN and CDR2 SYDVKM. V gave up 5 bases and J gave up 8 bases, with 12 bases separating them. CDR3 length equals 12 residues. CDR3 sequence reads: CASSPGKRGYTF. The CDR3 DNA reads as TGTGCCAGCAGTCCCGGAAAGAGGGGCTACACCTTC.

The chain is built from TRBV7-2 and TRBJ2-7; 8 positions agree with TRBD2. The germline CDR1 and CDR2 sequences are SGHTA and FQGNSA. CDR3 size: 15 residues. Trimming cost V 0 bases and J 6 bases; bases outside gene matches: 7. The CDR3 nucleotides are TGTGCCAGCAGCTTAGCCGGGACTAGAACCTCCGAGCAGTACTTC. Its translation is CASSLAGTRTSEQYF.

This clone was seen only a few times. The chain uses TRBV7-8 and TRBJ2-2, with D tentatively TRBD2 (6 bases). This CDR3 comprises 17 residues. Trimming pared 1 base from V and 2 bases from J, leaving 14 bases between. Germline lookup yields CDR1 SGHVS and CDR2 FQNEAQ. CDR3 in amino acids: CASSLVPSVQNTGELFF. CDR3 sequence (DNA): TGTGCCAGCAGCTTAGTTCCTAGCGTACAAAACACCGGGGAGCTGTTTTTT.

This chain joins TRBV6-5 and TRBJ2-7; D may be TRBD1 (6 bases). CDR1 is MNHEY, CDR2 SVGAGI, per germline. The CDR3 extends over 14 amino acids. V was trimmed by 2 bases and J by 2 bases, leaving 10 bases between them. CDR3 sequence reads: CASSYRGQTYEQYF. CDR3 DNA sequence: TGTGCCAGCAGTTACCGTGGACAGACCTACGAGCAGTACTTC.

The chain is built from TRBV7-2 and TRBJ2-4; tentatively, D is TRBD1 or TRBD2 (5 bases each). This CDR3 region has 14 residues. V lost 5 bases and J lost 9, with 17 bases in between. Germline lookup yields CDR1 SGHTA and CDR2 FQGNSA. In nucleotides, the CDR3 is TGTGCCAGCAGCCCCCGGGTTAGGGACGGCATTCAGTACTTC. Translated: CASSPRVRDGIQYF.

The chain joins TRBV7-3 to TRBJ1-2; D is perhaps TRBD1 (5 bases). CDR1 and CDR2 (germline): SGHTA, FQGTGA. V was trimmed by 5 bases and J by 7 bases, leaving 29 bases between them. This CDR3 has 18 residues. The CDR3 loop is CASSLVGGTDTSAAGYTF. The CDR3 DNA reads as TGTGCCAGCAGCCTAGTGGGGGGGACCGATACAAGTGCAGCTGGCTACACCTTC.

The rearrangement links TRBV28 to TRBJ2-3, with TRBD2 identical over 8 bases. The CDR3 is made up of 15 amino acids. CDR1 and CDR2 (germline): MDHEN, SYDVKM. V shed 7 bases and J 2 bases; nucleotides not matched to a gene: 8. The CDR3 DNA reads as TGTGCCAGCAACGGTTTAGCGGGAACCACAGATACGCAGTATTTT. Protein sequence: CASNGLAGTTDTQYF.

This clone occurred a few times. This rearrangement joins TRBV6-5 to TRBJ2-2; D gene ambiguous. CDR3 size: 14 residues. The V gene lost 10 bases and the J gene lost 1 base, with 13 bases spanning the gap. The germline gives CDR1 MNHEY, CDR2 SVGAGI. DNA for the CDR3: TGTGCCACCCTCCGTTCCCTGAACACCGGGGAGCTGTTTTTT. This codes for CATLRSLNTGELFF.